This is a list of T cell receptor beta chains from one sample in a study of chemoradiotherapy in HPV16-positive cancers. TCRdb's copy holds only in-frame clones and misses some; the assay was immunoSEQ multiplex PCR. This sample has roughly 8,800 clones, with 70% found just once. The sample in question was tumor tissue, obtained from a patient who underwent chemoradiotherapy. The receptors were sampled from a human donor with HPV-associated anogenital cancer. The CDR3 runs from the conserved cysteine through the conserved F or W. A D gene is named only where the DNA matches it firmly. Clone size is shown for a subset of rows, as once, few, many or a class of expanded clone.

cdr3_aa | cdr3_nt | j_call | v_call | clone_size | d_call
CASSLSPPGTQYF | TGTGCCAGCAGCCTATCGCCCCCGGGGACCCAGTACTTC | TRBJ2-5 | TRBV27 | - | -
CASSLIGQGREQYF | TGTGCCAGCAGCTTAATCGGCCAGGGGCGCGAGCAGTACTTC | TRBJ2-7 | TRBV11-2 | few | -
CAWTLGDTEAFF | TGTGCCTGGACTCTAGGGGACACTGAAGCTTTCTTT | TRBJ1-1 | TRBV30 | few | -
CAWARDGSNQPQHF | TGTGCCTGGGCCCGGGACGGAAGCAATCAGCCCCAGCATTTT | TRBJ1-5 | TRBV30 | - | -
CASSWFAGNTDTQYF | TGTGCCAGCAGCTGGTTTGCGGGAAACACAGATACGCAGTATTTT | TRBJ2-3 | TRBV7-2 | - | -
CASSLEGGRELFF | TGTGCCAGCAGCTTGGAGGGGGGCAGGGAGCTGTTTTTT | TRBJ2-2 | TRBV5-4 | - | -
CASRIMGTANTGELFF | TGCGCCAGCAGAATTATGGGGACAGCGAACACCGGGGAGCTGTTTTTT | TRBJ2-2 | TRBV10-1 | - | TRBD1
CATRGIAGQPQHF | TGTGCCACGAGGGGAATAGCGGGTCAGCCCCAGCATTTT | TRBJ1-5 | TRBV6-6 | - | -
CASSGGGQETQYF | TGTGCCAGCAGTGGAGGGGGCCAGGAGACCCAGTACTTC | TRBJ2-5 | TRBV5-6 | - | -
CASSLDRGQEYTEAFF | TGTGCCAGCAGCTTAGACAGGGGGCAGGAGTACACTGAAGCTTTCTTT | TRBJ1-1 | TRBV7-2 | - | TRBD1
CASSLDRLYGYTF | TGTGCCAGCAGTCTGGACAGGTTATATGGCTACACCTTC | TRBJ1-2 | TRBV28 | - | TRBD1
CASMEREADTQYF | TGCGCCAGCATGGAGCGGGAGGCAGATACGCAGTATTTT | TRBJ2-3 | TRBV5-1 | - | TRBD2
CASSSQKGTEQFF | TGTGCCAGCAGCTCACAAAAAGGGACTGAGCAGTTCTTC | TRBJ2-1 | TRBV7-2 | - | -
CASSSTGGGPDTQYF | TGCGCCAGCAGCTCGACAGGGGGGGGACCAGATACGCAGTATTTT | TRBJ2-3 | TRBV5-1 | - | TRBD1
CASSLDRNYGYTF | TGTGCCAGCAGTTTAGACAGAAACTATGGCTACACCTTC | TRBJ1-2 | TRBV27 | - | -
CASSMDMRTGTRGEAFF | TGTGCCAGTAGTATGGATATGAGGACAGGGACCAGAGGTGAAGCTTTCTTT | TRBJ1-1 | TRBV19 | - | TRBD1
CASSYRAMNTGELFF | TGTGCCAGCAGTTACCGGGCCATGAACACCGGGGAGCTGTTTTTT | TRBJ2-2 | TRBV6-5 | few | -
CASSLTSLETQYF | TGTGCCAGCAGCTTAACTAGTTTAGAGACCCAGTACTTC | TRBJ2-5 | TRBV7-2 | - | -
CASSLPGVTEAFF | TGCGCCAGCAGCTTGCCCGGGGTCACTGAAGCTTTCTTT | TRBJ1-1 | TRBV5-1 | - | -
CASSLLGRGLGETQYF | TGTGCCAGCAGCCTCCTTGGGCGGGGGCTGGGAGAGACCCAGTACTTC | TRBJ2-5 | TRBV7-6 | - | -
CASGPMSGGAGETQYF | TGTGCTAGTGGCCCTATGAGCGGGGGGGCGGGAGAGACCCAGTACTTC | TRBJ2-5 | TRBV12-5 | few | TRBD2
CASSFRGTDTQYF | TGTGCCAGCAGCTTTCGAGGCACAGATACGCAGTATTTT | TRBJ2-3 | TRBV7-3 | - | -
CASSYGREAFF | TGTGCCAGCAGTTACGGACGAGAAGCTTTCTTT | TRBJ1-1 | TRBV6-5 | - | -
CASSQGIDIAYEQYF | TGCGCCAGCAGCCAAGGGATAGACATCGCCTACGAGCAGTACTTC | TRBJ2-7 | TRBV4-1 | few | -
CASSLRSSYNEQFF | TGTGCCAGCAGCTTGAGGAGCTCCTACAATGAGCAGTTCTTC | TRBJ2-1 | TRBV13 | few | -
CASSLGPQGGYTF | TGTGCCAGCAGCTTAGGGCCTCAAGGCGGCTACACCTTC | TRBJ1-2 | TRBV5-6 | - | -
CASSLGDRGNQPQHF | TGTGCCAGCAGCTTAGGGGACAGGGGAAATCAGCCCCAGCATTTT | TRBJ1-5 | TRBV5-6 | - | TRBD1
CASSPLRGGVSEQFF | TGTGCCAGCAGCCCCCTGCGGGGGGGGGTCTCTGAGCAGTTCTTC | TRBJ2-1 | TRBV7-2 | - | TRBD2
CASSQGPNTEAFF | TGTGCCAGCAGCCAAGGCCCGAACACTGAAGCTTTCTTT | TRBJ1-1 | TRBV7-3 | - | -
CASSLGLAGDTQYF | TGTGCCAGCAGCTTGGGACTAGCGGGAGATACGCAGTATTTT | TRBJ2-3 | TRBV7-3 | once | TRBD2
CASSQDLGELFF | TGTGCCAGCAGCCAAGATCTGGGGGAGCTGTTTTTT | TRBJ2-2 | TRBV4-2 | - | -
CAWIDRGVRSEKLFF | TGTGCCTGGATTGACAGGGGAGTAAGGAGTGAAAAACTGTTTTTT | TRBJ1-4 | TRBV30 | few | TRBD1
CASSPGTGPQETQYF | TGTGCCAGCAGCCCGGGGACAGGGCCCCAAGAGACCCAGTACTTC | TRBJ2-5 | TRBV7-7 | - | TRBD1
CASSESGFSYNEQFF | TGTGCCAGCAGTGAGTCGGGGTTCTCCTACAATGAGCAGTTCTTC | TRBJ2-1 | TRBV6-4 | - | -
CASSLMTPTYEQYF | TGCGCCAGCAGCTTGATGACCCCGACCTACGAGCAGTACTTC | TRBJ2-7 | TRBV5-1 | - | -
CASRQGNQPQHF | TGTGCCAGCCGACAGGGCAATCAGCCCCAGCATTTT | TRBJ1-5 | TRBV28 | - | -
CASSLDSQERSPLHF | TGTGCCAGCAGCTTAGATAGTCAAGAACGGTCACCCCTCCACTTT | TRBJ1-6 | TRBV11-2 | - | -
CASGLQRGVGELFF | TGTGCTAGTGGTTTGCAAAGGGGTGTCGGGGAGCTGTTTTTT | TRBJ2-2 | TRBV12-5 | - | -
CASSLVGSSGNTIYF | TGTGCCAGCAGCTTGGTTGGGAGCTCTGGAAACACCATATATTTT | TRBJ1-3 | TRBV5-6 | - | -
CASSVKRDPTSVSVPEAFF | TGTGCCAGCAGTGTAAAAAGGGACCCAACCAGTGTCAGCGTCCCTGAAGCTTTCTTT | TRBJ1-1 | TRBV2 | - | -
CASSYSPTGSGNTIYF | TGTGCCAGCAGTTACTCGCCGACAGGATCTGGAAACACCATATATTTT | TRBJ1-3 | TRBV6-5 | - | -
CASSIDRWGQTDTQYF | TGTGCCAGTAGTATAGATAGATGGGGGCAGACAGATACGCAGTATTTT | TRBJ2-3 | TRBV19 | - | -
CASSESPSKADTQYF | TGCGCCAGCAGTGAGTCGCCAAGTAAGGCAGATACGCAGTATTTT | TRBJ2-3 | TRBV10-1 | - | -
CASIKSGAPNEKLFF | TGCGCCAGCATCAAATCCGGGGCCCCGAATGAAAAACTGTTTTTT | TRBJ1-4 | TRBV5-1 | - | -
CASSVVPSSYEQYF | TGTGCCAGCAGCGTAGTCCCAAGCTCCTACGAGCAGTACTTC | TRBJ2-7 | TRBV9 | - | -
CASSTGNQPQHF | TGTGCCAGCAGTACGGGGAATCAGCCCCAGCATTTT | TRBJ1-5 | TRBV6-6 | - | -
CASSLRRGPYEQYF | TGTGCCAGCAGCTTACGCAGGGGGCCCTACGAGCAGTACTTC | TRBJ2-7 | TRBV7-2 | - | TRBD1
CATSTGMVQPQHF | TGTGCCACATCGACAGGGATGGTGCAGCCCCAGCATTTT | TRBJ1-5 | TRBV2 | - | TRBD1
CASGVAGVGATDTQYF | TGTGCCAGCGGGGTAGCGGGAGTGGGGGCGACAGATACGCAGTATTTT | TRBJ2-3 | TRBV5-4 | - | TRBD2
CASSLSINVGEQFF | TGTGCCAGCAGTTTATCGATAAACGTCGGTGAGCAGTTCTTC | TRBJ2-1 | TRBV27 | - | -
CASSSVQGQGALF | TGTGCCAGCTCCTCCGTTCAGGGACAGGGAGCGTTATTC | TRBJ2-7 | TRBV18 | - | TRBD1
CASSLVSFSGSYNEQFF | TGTGCCAGCAGCTTAGTAAGCTTTAGCGGATCCTACAATGAGCAGTTCTTC | TRBJ2-1 | TRBV7-8 | - | -
CASSLGTRDTQYF | TGTGCCAGCAGCTTAGGGACTAGAGATACGCAGTATTTT | TRBJ2-3 | TRBV11-2 | - | TRBD2
CASSLFAGGRGDTQYF | TGTGCCAGCAGTTTATTTGCGGGGGGGCGTGGAGATACGCAGTATTTT | TRBJ2-3 | TRBV27 | - | TRBD2
CASSFQTTTGELFF | TGTGCCAGCAGCTTCCAGACGACCACCGGGGAGCTGTTTTTT | TRBJ2-2 | TRBV7-3 | few | -
CAISEVNYGYTF | TGTGCCATCAGTGAAGTTAACTATGGCTACACCTTC | TRBJ1-2 | TRBV10-3 | few | -
CASSPTPANYGYTF | TGTGCCAGCAGCCCGACACCAGCTAACTATGGCTACACCTTC | TRBJ1-2 | TRBV9 | medium-sized | -